This T cell receptor (beta chain) is from a study of spatial heterogeneity in lung cancer (dated by TCRdb to about 2019). Looking at the study overall: The donors were 60 to 80 patients from the lung TRACERx cohort who had early-stage, untreated non-small cell lung cancer. Follow-up PBMC samples were sequenced whenever the samples were available, and the median time to follow-up was approximately 2 years after resection. Beta-chain transcripts were consistently detected in greater numbers than alpha-chain transcripts, which likely reflected higher beta-chain transcript abundance. In the raw uncorrected reads, each unique combination of TCR and UMI appeared more than ten times on average. In non-small cell lung cancer, the study made a quantitative comparison of TCR alpha and beta repertoires among multiple tumor regions, matched nontumor lung and blood. Nonsynonymous mutation counts, determined by whole-exome sequencing of tumor tissue, were related to TCR repertoire features. Both alpha and beta chains were TCR-sequenced in hundreds of tumor regions, about 69 matched nontumor lung samples and around 54 PBMC samples obtained at surgery.

CDR3 length: 11 amino acids, cysteine to phenylalanine. Just the 33-base CDR3 DNA is kept, in frame starting at base 1. The V and J ends are trimmed by 4 bases and 6 bases, leaving 4 bases between them. CDR1 SNHLY and CDR2 FYNNEI are derived from the germline V gene. About this clonotype: Its antigen remains unidentified. Per-base qualities were not stored, and no clone one base away is much larger.

General study outcomes and caveats: Ubiquitous expanded tumor TCRs showed up in blood more often at tumor resection than at routine follow-up. Additional single-cell paired TCR alpha and beta sequencing was considered necessary to confirm, at a functional level, the hypothesis that regional TCRs recognize regional mutations. Only 14 patients were included in comparisons of baseline and follow-up blood repertoires.

The time point label here, explained by the study, means: blood at routine non-recurrence follow-up after resection. TCR sequencing used whole RNA extracted from tumor and nontumor lung tissue, or from cryopreserved PBMC samples, without cell sorting. A patient was chosen for TCR sequencing only when enough RNA was available from at least two tumor regions. The library relied on 5' RACE. Data came from a NextSeq 500. In the TCR library protocol, a unique molecular identifier was attached to each TCR cDNA molecule so that PCR and sequencing errors could be corrected. Under the source paper's analysis protocol: Decombinator tools were used for TCR identification, UMI-based error correction and CDR3 extraction. TCRs above a frequency of 2 per 1,000, corresponding to the top 1% of the tumor frequency distribution, were defined as expanded. Each repertoire was subsampled 100 times to 5,000 TCRs, after which Renyi diversity was computed with the R vegan package. CDR3 similarity networks were constructed using string-kernel similarity of amino acid triplets, with links drawn between CDR3s whose pairwise similarity was above 0.82. TCRdb handled the public reads itself, with Q25 trimming in fastp and clone calling in MiXCR, and kept productive beta chains. Rows are unified per CDR3 protein, each entry keeping the most common DNA and genes. TCRdb, rather than the study authors, made the V and J calls. The sample table contains tens of thousands of distinct CDR3 sequences; only one count was recorded for 15% to 20% of them. Jointly, the top ten make up 21% of the sample.

This receptor was obtained from a male donor with early-stage non-small cell lung cancer. The sequence links TRBV2 to TRBJ2-1, with the D gene uncertain. The sequences come from PBMCs, collected at follow-up. The DNA reads as follows: TGTGCCAGCAGTGGGTTCAATGAGCAGTTCTTC. The translation is CASSGFNEQFF.